This T cell receptor beta chain was captured by sequencing in a study of blood T cell repertoires in COVID-19. Study context: COVID-19 samples, acute and convalescent, were from the United States, Italy and Spain. From T cells, B-cell-depleted T cells, or PBMCs came the material, which was cDNA or gDNA.

Germline assignment: CDR1 SQVTM and CDR2 ANQGSEA. Trimming at V came to 3 bases and at J to 4 bases, leaving 8 bases not matched to a gene. This CDR3 spans 15 amino acids. Study processing details: Cell counts per sample came from amplifying reference gene primers. The table came from immunoSEQ multiplex PCR; TCRdb's copy has only in-frame clones and leaves some out. That table furnishes V, J and clone size, whereas the DNA furnished D and trimming. The data show about 400,000 clones, with roughly 87% seen just once and around 2% held by the top ten. The specimen was PBMCs or T cells enriched from blood (not recorded which). The receptor's source is a woman aged 40-49 years with acute COVID-19. The V gene is TRBV29-1, the J gene TRBJ1-2; 10 bases agree with TRBD1. CDR3: CSVDERDRGVYGYTF. CDR3 coding DNA: TGCAGCGTTGACGAGCGGGACAGGGGTGTCTATGGCTACACCTTC. The whole variable domain, filled in from reference TRBV29-1 and TRBJ1-2, reads SAVISQKPSRDICQRGTSLTIQCQVDSQVTMMFWYRQQPGQSLTLIATANQGSEATYESGFVIDKFPISRPNLTFSTLTVSNMSPEDSSIYLCSVDERDRGVYGYTFGSGTRLTVV.